This entry lists 23 T cell receptor beta chains sequenced from one sample in a study of shared clonotypes between healthy human individuals (dated by TCRdb to 2020 to 2021). CD8 naive samples were CD45RO-negative cells positively selected for CCR7, giving a CD45RA+CCR7+ population that excluded TemRA cells. Library method: the immunoSEQ multiplex PCR assay. TCRdb took over this immuneACCESS table, retaining in-frame rearrangements with V and J assigned. Such tables are incomplete; in checked studies, under half of the missing clones stem from an unresolved V gene, and the remainder is unexplained. The sample data list some 800,000 clones, and 80% to 95% of these were observed just once. The ten biggest clones cover 24% of the sample. Material: naive CD8+ T cells sorted from blood. The sample's cell subset or site label, decoded: CD45RA+CCR7+. Receptor source: a man aged 30-40 years in good health.

The rearrangement uses TRBV7-9 and TRBJ1-6; D remains unclear. With 0 bases removed from V and 9 bases from J, the gap between germline ends came to 3 bases. CDR1 SEHNR and CDR2 FQNEAQ come from the germline V gene (reference sequence). This CDR3 is built from 12 residues. For the CDR3, the DNA is TGTGCCAGCAGCTTAGCGCGTTCACCCCTCCACTTT. It codes for CASSLARSPLHF.

This clone was counted between two and nine times. The chain links TRBV7-9 to TRBJ2-5; 8 nucleotides line up with TRBD1. Germline V gene data show CDR1 as SEHNR and CDR2 as FQNEAQ (reference sequence). The CDR3 is 15 amino acids. The J segment lost 5 bases and the V segment lost 3 bases, leaving 8 bases of the junction unmatched. The CDR3 DNA reads as TGTGCCAGCAGCTTTGGGAGGACAGGGCACGAGACCCAGTACTTC. This codes for CASSFGRTGHETQYF.

V and J are TRBV5-4 and TRBJ1-1; no definite D call. The germline V and J ends were trimmed by 2 bases and 0 bases, with 17 bases remaining between them. The CDR3 extends over 17 amino acids. Germline CDR1 is SGHNT and CDR2 is YYREEE (reference sequence). The CDR3 is CASSFRSVTYMNTEAFF. CDR3 coding DNA: TGTGCCAGCAGCTTCCGGTCGGTGACTTACATGAACACTGAAGCTTTCTTT.

V gene TRBV7-8 combines with J gene TRBJ2-1; 13 nucleotides match TRBD2. Germline assignment: CDR1 SGHVS and CDR2 FQNEAQ. Losses at the gene ends were 3 bases for V and 7 bases for J; bases not matched to a gene: 21. The CDR3 contains 21 residues. DNA of the CDR3: TGTGCCAGCAGCTTCCCGGGACAGGGGACTAGCGGGGCGGGGAAGTGGAATGAGCAGTTCTTC. Translating it yields CASSFPGQGTSGAGKWNEQFF.

J is TRBJ2-7 and V is TRBV19; D might be TRBD1 or TRBD2, each matching 5 bases. CDR1 is LNHDA, CDR2 SQIVND, per germline (reference sequence). The ends were cut back, 7 bases at V and 2 bases at J, with 18 bases in the middle. CDR3 size: 15 residues. Here the CDR3 reads CASKAGPLGAYEQYF. The CDR3 bases are TGTGCCAGTAAGGCCGGACCCTTGGGGGCCTACGAGCAGTACTTC.

V gene TRBV7-9 combines with J gene TRBJ2-1; 8 bases line up with TRBD1. Per germline, CDR1 SEHNR and CDR2 FQNEAQ (reference sequence). After removal of 5 bases from V and 1 base from J, the junction contained 4 bases not matched to a gene. This CDR3 has 15 residues. CDR3 sequence: CASSRRDRSYNEQFF. In DNA, the CDR3 is TGTGCCAGCAGCCGCCGGGACAGGTCCTACAATGAGCAGTTCTTC.

This chain connects TRBV30 to TRBJ1-1; TRBD1 agrees at 8 bases. This CDR3 comprises 14 residues. In germline, CDR1 is GTSNPN, CDR2 SVGIG (reference sequence). J was trimmed by 5 bases and V by 0 bases; bases with no gene match: 5. The CDR3 DNA reads as TGTGCCTGGAGTGTACAGGGGGTTGGTACTGAAGCTTTCTTT. Translated, it gives CAWSVQGVGTEAFF.

The rearrangement links TRBV7-9 to TRBJ2-1; 14 bases are shared with TRBD2. The CDR3 extends over 15 amino acids. J lost 10 bases, V lost 4 bases, and 6 bases had no gene match. Germline CDR1 is SEHNR and CDR2 is FQNEAQ (reference sequence). DNA of the CDR3: TGTGCCAGCAGCTCCGGGACTAGCGGGAGCGAAGAGCAGTTCTTC. Its translation is CASSSGTSGSEEQFF.

V gene TRBV29-1 combines with J gene TRBJ2-2, with 11 bases matching TRBD2. V shed 4 bases and J 3 bases; nucleotides not matched to a gene: 7. The CDR3 covers 16 residues. From germline, CDR1 is SQVTM and CDR2 ANQGSEA. CDR3 coding DNA: TGCAGCGTTGGGTTAGCGGGAGGGCGGGACACCGGGGAGCTGTTTTTT. It is translated as CSVGLAGGRDTGELFF.

This clone was seen only a few times. The gene calls are TRBV5-6 and TRBJ1-1; no firm D call. The V gene's germline CDR1 is SGHDT and CDR2 YYEEEE. The CDR3 is 15 amino acids. Trimming shortened V by 4 bases and J by 4 bases, and 17 bases separated the two germline ends. The CDR3: CASSPKTGGSTEAFF. The CDR3 DNA reads as TGTGCCAGCAGCCCCAAGACCGGAGGCAGCACTGAAGCTTTCTTT.

The chain employs TRBV5-4 and TRBJ2-7; a weak D match, TRBD2 (5 bases). The CDR3 is 14 amino acids. With 1 base removed from V and 3 bases from J, the gap between germline ends came to 11 bases. The germline CDR1 and CDR2 sequences are SGHNT and YYREEE (reference sequence). The CDR3 sequence is CASSLNLGSYEQYF. The CDR3 nucleotides are TGTGCCAGCAGCTTGAACCTTGGGAGCTACGAGCAGTACTTC.

This clone was recorded once. This chain uses TRBV7-9 with TRBJ1-1; weak D call: TRBD1 (6 bases). V was pared by 2 bases and J by 2 bases, with 12 bases between. This CDR3 region has 15 residues. Germline loops: CDR1 SEHNR, CDR2 FQNEAQ (reference sequence). CDR3 region: CASSLSGGFNTEAFF. CDR3 DNA: TGTGCCAGCAGCTTATCTGGGGGCTTTAACACTGAAGCTTTCTTT. The variable domain in full, with the rest retrieved from reference TRBV7-9 and TRBJ1-1, is DTGVSQNPRHKITKRGQNVTFRCDPISEHNRLYWYRQTLGQGPEFLTYFQNEAQLEKSRLLSDRFSAERPKGSFSTLEIQRTEQGDSAMYLCASSLSGGFNTEAFFGQGTRLTVV.

The chain links TRBV15 to TRBJ1-4; 9 bases line up with TRBD1. The CDR3 is 15 residues long. The V and J ends lost 5 bases and 6 bases, in that order; junction bases with no gene match: 7. From germline, CDR1 is LNHNV and CDR2 YYDKDF (reference sequence). The CDR3 sequence: CATSEPDRGDEKLFF. In DNA form, the CDR3 reads TGTGCCACCAGCGAGCCGGACAGGGGTGATGAAAAACTGTTTTTT. Combining the CDR3 with reference TRBV15 and TRBJ1-4 gives the whole variable domain DAMVIQNPRYQVTQFGKPVTLSCSQTLNHNVMYWYQQKSSQAPKLLFHYYDKDFNNEADTPDNFQSRRPNTSFCFLDIRSPGLGDTAMYLCATSEPDRGDEKLFFGSGTQLSVL.

V and J are TRBV11-2 and TRBJ2-1, with D unclear. The CDR3 extends over 16 amino acids. Germline V gene data show CDR1 as SGHAT and CDR2 as FQNNGV. Trimming took off 3 bases at V and 0 bases at J, with 12 bases between the two ends. The CDR3 region is CASSLTDGSSYNEQFF. The CDR3 bases are TGTGCCAGCAGCTTGACCGACGGAAGCTCCTACAATGAGCAGTTCTTC.

This clone was counted once. The chain couples TRBV4-1 to TRBJ2-3; D is undetermined. The CDR3 has 15 residues. Trimming took 1 base from V and 0 from J, leaving 8 bases between them. Germline V CDR1 and CDR2: MGHRA, YSYEKL. As DNA, the CDR3 is TGCGCCAGCAGCCAAGTCTTGACTAGCACAGATACGCAGTATTTT. It encodes CASSQVLTSTDTQYF.

V and J are TRBV20-1 and TRBJ1-2, with unresolved D. Germline V CDR1 and CDR2: DFQATT, SNEGSKA (reference sequence). The ends were cut back, 4 bases at V and 4 bases at J, with 4 bases in the middle. The CDR3 sequence is 10 residues long. CDR3 in amino acids: CSATGYGYTF. The CDR3 DNA follows: TGCAGTGCTACTGGCTATGGCTACACCTTC.

The chain uses TRBV5-4 and TRBJ2-3, with D unclear. The CDR3 totals 12 residues. Germline V gives CDR1 SGHNT, CDR2 YYREEE (reference sequence). V lost 3 bases and J lost 5, with 7 bases in between. CDR3 loop: CASSYERDTQYF. The CDR3 nucleotides are TGTGCCAGCAGCTACGAGCGAGATACGCAGTATTTT.

This chain joins TRBV11-3 and TRBJ2-7; a weak D match, TRBD2 (5 bases). Germline CDR1 reads SGHNT; CDR2 reads YENEEA. The length of the CDR3 is 15 residues. Trimming pared 4 bases from V and 9 bases from J, leaving 22 bases between. This chain's CDR3 is CASSSDSTAPEGQYF. The DNA for the CDR3 is TGTGCCAGCAGCTCCGACTCCACAGCCCCAGAGGGGCAGTACTTC.

The V gene is TRBV7-2, the J gene TRBJ1-2; D is possibly TRBD1 (6 bases). This CDR3 contains 14 residues. The germline V gene has CDR1 SGHTA and CDR2 FQGNSA. V was shortened by 5 bases and J by 6 bases, with 16 bases between the two germline ends. CDR3 coding DNA: TGTGCCAGCAGCCCAGAGGGGGGGGACCATGGCTACACCTTC. Translated, it gives CASSPEGGDHGYTF.

This chain uses TRBV14 with TRBJ2-1; D perhaps matches TRBD2 (5 bases). Germline loops: CDR1 SGHDN, CDR2 FVKESK. V dropped 4 bases and J dropped 7 bases, with 14 bases sitting between them. The CDR3 totals 14 residues. The CDR3 nucleotides are TGTGCCAGCAGCCTAGCGCGCTATGGGAATGAGCAGTTCTTC. Amino acid sequence: CASSLARYGNEQFF. Variable domain in full (rest from reference TRBV14 and TRBJ2-1): EAGVTQFPSHSVIEKGQTVTLRCDPISGHDNLYWYRRVMGKEIKFLLHFVKESKQDESGMPNNRFLAERTGGTYSTLKVQPAELEDSGVYFCASSLARYGNEQFFGPGTRLTVL.

This chain joins TRBV6-6 and TRBJ2-1; D ambiguous. Germline loops: CDR1 MNHNY, CDR2 SVGAGI (reference sequence). This CDR3 has 13 amino acids. Trimming pared 4 bases from V and 6 bases from J, leaving 10 bases between. The CDR3 sequence is CASSSEVFNEQFF. CDR3 nucleotide sequence: TGTGCCAGCAGTTCAGAAGTCTTCAATGAGCAGTTCTTC.

A note on this clone: Other DNA sequences of this sample code for an identical CDR3. DNA of the CDR3: TGTGCCAGCAGCTATAGCGGGGACGAGCAGTACTTC. It codes for CASSYSGDEQYF. The chain employs TRBV7-9 and TRBJ2-7; 8 positions match TRBD2. The CDR3 is made up of 12 amino acids. Trimming took 4 bases from V and 5 from J; bases not matched to a gene: 1. Germline V lookup: CDR1 SEHNR, CDR2 FQNEAQ (reference sequence).

CDR3 nucleotide sequence: TGTGCCAGCAGTTTGATGAGGACAGGGAATCAGCCCCAGCATTTT. Its translation: CASSLMRTGNQPQHF. The chain uses TRBV28 and TRBJ1-5; TRBD1 agrees at 8 bases. V was clipped by 3 bases and J by 4 bases; unmatched bases: 5. The CDR3 is 15 residues long. Germline lookup yields CDR1 MDHEN and CDR2 SYDVKM.